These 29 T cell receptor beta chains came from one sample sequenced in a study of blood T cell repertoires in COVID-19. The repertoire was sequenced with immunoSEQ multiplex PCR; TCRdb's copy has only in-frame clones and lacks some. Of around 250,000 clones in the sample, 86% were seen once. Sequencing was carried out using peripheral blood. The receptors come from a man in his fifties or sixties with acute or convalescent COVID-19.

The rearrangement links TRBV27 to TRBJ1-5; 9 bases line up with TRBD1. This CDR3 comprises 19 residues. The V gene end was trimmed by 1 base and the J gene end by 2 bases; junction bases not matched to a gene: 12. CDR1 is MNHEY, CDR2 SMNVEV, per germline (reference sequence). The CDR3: CASSLWPGQGRGRNQPQHF. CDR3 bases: TGTGCCAGCAGTTTATGGCCGGGACAGGGACGGGGGCGCAATCAGCCCCAGCATTTT.

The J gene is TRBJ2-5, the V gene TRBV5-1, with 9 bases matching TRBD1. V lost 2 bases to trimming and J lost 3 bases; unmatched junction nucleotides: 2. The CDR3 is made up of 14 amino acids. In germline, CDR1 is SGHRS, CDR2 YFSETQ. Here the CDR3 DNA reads TGCGCCAGCAGCTTTGGGACAGGGAAAGAGACCCAGTACTTC. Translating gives CASSFGTGKETQYF.

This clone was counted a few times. Here the CDR3 DNA reads TGTGCCAGCAGCCTTACCTGGCCCCTAGAGACCCAGTACTTC. Its translation is CASSLTWPLETQYF. V gene TRBV11-1 combines with J gene TRBJ2-5; D is ambiguous. Trimming took off 5 bases at V and 4 bases at J, with 14 bases between the two ends. In germline, CDR1 is SGHAT, CDR2 FQDESV (reference sequence). The CDR3 spans 14 residues.

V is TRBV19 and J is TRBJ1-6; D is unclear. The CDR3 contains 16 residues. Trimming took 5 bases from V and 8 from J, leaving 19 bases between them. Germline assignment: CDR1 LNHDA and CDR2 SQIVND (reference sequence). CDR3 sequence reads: CASSPYHPPLDSPLHF. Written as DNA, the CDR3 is TGTGCCAGTAGTCCCTACCACCCTCCTTTGGATTCACCCCTCCACTTT.

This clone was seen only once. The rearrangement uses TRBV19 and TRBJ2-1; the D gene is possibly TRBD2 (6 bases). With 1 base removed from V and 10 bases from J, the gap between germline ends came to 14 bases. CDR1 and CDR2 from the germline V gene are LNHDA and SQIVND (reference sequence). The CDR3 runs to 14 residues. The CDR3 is CASSIAGDVEEQFF. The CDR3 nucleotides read TGTGCCAGTAGTATAGCGGGAGACGTTGAGGAGCAGTTCTTC. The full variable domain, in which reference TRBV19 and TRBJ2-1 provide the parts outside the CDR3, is DGGITQSPKYLFRKEGQNVTLSCEQNLNHDAMYWYRQDPGQGLRLIYYSQIVNDFQKGDIAEGYSVSREKKESFPLTVTSAQKNPTAFYLCASSIAGDVEEQFFGPGTRLTVL.

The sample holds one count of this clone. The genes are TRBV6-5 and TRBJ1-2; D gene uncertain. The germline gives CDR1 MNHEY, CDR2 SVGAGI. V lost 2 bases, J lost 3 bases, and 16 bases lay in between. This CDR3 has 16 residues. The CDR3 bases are TGTGCCAGCAGTTACAGAGGGAACCGGCCCCACTATGGCTACACCTTC. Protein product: CASSYRGNRPHYGYTF.

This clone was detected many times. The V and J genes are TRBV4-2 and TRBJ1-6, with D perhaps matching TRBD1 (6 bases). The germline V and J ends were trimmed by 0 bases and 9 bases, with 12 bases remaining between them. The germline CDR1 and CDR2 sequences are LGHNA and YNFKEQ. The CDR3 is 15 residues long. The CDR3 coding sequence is TGTGCCAGCAGCCAAGAATTTGGGGACACTTCACCCCTCCACTTT. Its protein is CASSQEFGDTSPLHF.

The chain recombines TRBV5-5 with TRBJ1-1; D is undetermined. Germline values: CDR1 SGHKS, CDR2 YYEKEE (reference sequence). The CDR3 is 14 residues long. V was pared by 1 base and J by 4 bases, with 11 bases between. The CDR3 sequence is CASSLRGRITEAFF. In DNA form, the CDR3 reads TGTGCCAGCAGCTTGCGGGGTCGGATCACTGAAGCTTTCTTT.

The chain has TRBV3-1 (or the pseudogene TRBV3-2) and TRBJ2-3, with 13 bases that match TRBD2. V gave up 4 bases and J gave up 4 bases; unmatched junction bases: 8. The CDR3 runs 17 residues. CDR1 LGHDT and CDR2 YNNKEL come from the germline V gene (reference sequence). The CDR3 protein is CASSLSRTSGSADTQYF. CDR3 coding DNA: TGTGCCAGCAGCCTATCAAGGACTAGCGGGAGCGCAGATACGCAGTATTTT.

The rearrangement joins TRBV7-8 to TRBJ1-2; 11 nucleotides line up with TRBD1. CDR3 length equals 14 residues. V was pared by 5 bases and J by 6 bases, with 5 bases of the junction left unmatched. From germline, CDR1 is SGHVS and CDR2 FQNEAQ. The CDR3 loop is CASSHRDRGNGYTF. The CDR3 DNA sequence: TGTGCCAGCAGCCACCGGGACAGGGGGAATGGCTACACCTTC.

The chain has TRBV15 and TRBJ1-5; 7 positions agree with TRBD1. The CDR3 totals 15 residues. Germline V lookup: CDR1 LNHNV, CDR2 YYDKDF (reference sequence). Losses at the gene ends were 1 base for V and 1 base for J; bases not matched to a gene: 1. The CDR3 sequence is CATSRGQGSNQPQHF. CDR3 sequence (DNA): TGTGCCACCAGCAGAGGACAGGGAAGCAATCAGCCCCAGCATTTT.

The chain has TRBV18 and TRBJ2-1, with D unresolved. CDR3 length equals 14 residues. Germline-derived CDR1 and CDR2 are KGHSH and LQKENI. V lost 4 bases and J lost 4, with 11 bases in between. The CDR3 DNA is TGTGCCAGCTCACTCAGCGACCGGTACAATGAGCAGTTCTTC. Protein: CASSLSDRYNEQFF.

CDR3 nucleotide sequence: TGTGCCAGTAGTATACTGCCCCCGGTCAATGAGCAGTTCTTC. Amino acid sequence: CASSILPPVNEQFF. This chain uses TRBV19 with TRBJ2-1; D not resolved. Germline CDR1 LNHDA, CDR2 SQIVND (reference sequence). Trimming removed 2 bases from V and 6 bases from J, with 11 bases in between. This CDR3 region has 14 residues.

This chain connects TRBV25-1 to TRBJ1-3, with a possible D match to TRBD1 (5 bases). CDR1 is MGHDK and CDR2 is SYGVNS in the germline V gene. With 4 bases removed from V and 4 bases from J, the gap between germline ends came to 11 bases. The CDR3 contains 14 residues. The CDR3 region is CASSAQGSGNTIYF. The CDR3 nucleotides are TGTGCCAGCAGTGCTCAGGGCAGCGGAAACACCATATATTTT. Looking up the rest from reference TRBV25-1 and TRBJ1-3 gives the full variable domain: EADIYQTPRYLVIGTGKKITLECSQTMGHDKMYWYQQDPGMELHLIHYSYGVNSTEKGDLSSESTVSRIRTEHFPLTLESARPSHTSQYLCASSAQGSGNTIYFGEGSWLTVV.

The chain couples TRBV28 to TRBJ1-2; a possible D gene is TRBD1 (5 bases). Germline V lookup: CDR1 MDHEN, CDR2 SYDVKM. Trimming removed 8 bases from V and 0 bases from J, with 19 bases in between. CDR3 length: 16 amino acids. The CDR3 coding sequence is TGTGCCAGCGCAGTTTTTCGGGGGTCCGCTAACTATGGCTACACCTTC. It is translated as CASAVFRGSANYGYTF.

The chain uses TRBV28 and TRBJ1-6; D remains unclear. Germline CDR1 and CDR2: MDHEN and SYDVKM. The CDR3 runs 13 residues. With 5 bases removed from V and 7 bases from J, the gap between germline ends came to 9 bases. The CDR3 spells CASSNTGNSPLHF. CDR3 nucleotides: TGTGCCAGCAGTAACACGGGGAATTCACCCCTCCACTTT.

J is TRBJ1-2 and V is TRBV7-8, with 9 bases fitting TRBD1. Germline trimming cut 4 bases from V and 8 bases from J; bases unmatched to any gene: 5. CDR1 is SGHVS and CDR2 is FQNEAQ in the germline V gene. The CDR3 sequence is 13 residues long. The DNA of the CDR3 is TGTGCCAGCAGCTGGCGGACAGGGGAGGGCTACACCTTC. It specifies CASSWRTGEGYTF.

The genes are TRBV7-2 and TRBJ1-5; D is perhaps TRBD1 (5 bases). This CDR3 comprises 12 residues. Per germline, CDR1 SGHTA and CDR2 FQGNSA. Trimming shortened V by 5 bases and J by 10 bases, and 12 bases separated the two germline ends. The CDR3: CASSLTQGPQHF. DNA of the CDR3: TGTGCCAGCAGCCTCACGCAGGGCCCCCAGCATTTT.

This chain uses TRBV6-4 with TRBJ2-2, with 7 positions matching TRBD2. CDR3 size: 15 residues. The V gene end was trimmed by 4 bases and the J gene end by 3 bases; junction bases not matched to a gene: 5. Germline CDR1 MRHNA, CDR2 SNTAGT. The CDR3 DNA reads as TGTGCCAGCAGTGCAACGGGGGGTGACACCGGGGAGCTGTTTTTT. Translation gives CASSATGGDTGELFF.

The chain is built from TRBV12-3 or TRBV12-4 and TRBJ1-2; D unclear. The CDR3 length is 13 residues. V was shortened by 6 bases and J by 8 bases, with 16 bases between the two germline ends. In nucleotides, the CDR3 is TGTGCCAGCAGCCCCTCTAGGACGGGGGGCTACACCTTC. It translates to CASSPSRTGGYTF.

The CDR3 DNA sequence: TGTGCCAGCAGCTCCAACAGGGGGTGGGACACTGAAGCTTTCTTT. Its translation: CASSSNRGWDTEAFF. This chain links TRBV13 with TRBJ1-1; 8 nucleotides line up with TRBD1. The CDR3 runs 15 residues. CDR1 is PRHDT, CDR2 FYEKMQ, per germline (reference sequence). J lost 3 bases, V lost 4 bases, and 7 bases had no gene match.

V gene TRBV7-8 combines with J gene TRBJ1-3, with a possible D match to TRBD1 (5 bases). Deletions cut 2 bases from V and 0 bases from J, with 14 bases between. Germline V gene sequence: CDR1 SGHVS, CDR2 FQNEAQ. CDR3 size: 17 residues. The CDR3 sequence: CASSLSQGPSSGNTIYF. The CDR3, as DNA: TGTGCCAGCAGCTTAAGTCAGGGTCCGAGCTCTGGAAACACCATATATTTT. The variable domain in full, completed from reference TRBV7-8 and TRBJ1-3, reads GAGVSQSPRYKVAKRGQDVALRCDPISGHVSLFWYQQALGQGPEFLTYFQNEAQLDKSGLPSDRFFAERPEGSVSTLKIQRTQQEDSAVYLCASSLSQGPSSGNTIYFGEGSWLTVV.

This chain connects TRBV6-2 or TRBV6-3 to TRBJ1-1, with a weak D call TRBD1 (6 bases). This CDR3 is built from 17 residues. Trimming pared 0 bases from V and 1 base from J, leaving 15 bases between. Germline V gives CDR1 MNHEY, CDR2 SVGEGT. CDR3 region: CASSYSVRGDTNTEAFF. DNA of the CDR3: TGTGCCAGCAGTTACTCTGTCAGGGGTGATACGAACACTGAAGCTTTCTTT.

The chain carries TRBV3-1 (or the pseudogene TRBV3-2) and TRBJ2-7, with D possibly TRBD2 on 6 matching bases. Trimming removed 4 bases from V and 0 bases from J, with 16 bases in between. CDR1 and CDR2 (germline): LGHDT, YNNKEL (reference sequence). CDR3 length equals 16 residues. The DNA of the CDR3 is TGTGCCAGCAGCCCCCTCTCACGGGGGAACTCCTACGAGCAGTACTTC. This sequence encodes CASSPLSRGNSYEQYF.

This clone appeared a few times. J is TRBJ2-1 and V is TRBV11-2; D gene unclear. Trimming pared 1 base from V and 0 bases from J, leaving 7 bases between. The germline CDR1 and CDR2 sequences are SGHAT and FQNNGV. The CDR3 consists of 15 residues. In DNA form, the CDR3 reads TGTGCCAGCAGCTTAGCGAGGAGCTCCTACAATGAGCAGTTCTTC. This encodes CASSLARSSYNEQFF.

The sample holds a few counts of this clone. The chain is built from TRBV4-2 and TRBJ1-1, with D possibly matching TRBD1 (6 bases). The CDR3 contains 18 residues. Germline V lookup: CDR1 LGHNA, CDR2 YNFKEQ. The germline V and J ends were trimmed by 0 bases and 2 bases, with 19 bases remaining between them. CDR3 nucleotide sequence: TGTGCCAGCAGCCAAGATCGGATTGGCGGGGGCTATAACACTGAAGCTTTCTTT. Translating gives CASSQDRIGGGYNTEAFF.

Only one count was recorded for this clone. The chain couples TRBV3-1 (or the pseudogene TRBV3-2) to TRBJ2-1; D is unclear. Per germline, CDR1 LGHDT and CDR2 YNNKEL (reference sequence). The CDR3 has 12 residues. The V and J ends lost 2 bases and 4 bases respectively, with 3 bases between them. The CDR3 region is CASSQRYNEQFF. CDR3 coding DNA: TGTGCCAGCAGCCAACGTTACAATGAGCAGTTCTTC.

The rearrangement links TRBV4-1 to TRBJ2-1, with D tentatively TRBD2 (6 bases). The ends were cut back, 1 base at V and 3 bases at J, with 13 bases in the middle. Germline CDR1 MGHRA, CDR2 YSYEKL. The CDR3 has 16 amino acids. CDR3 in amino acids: CASSQAERANYNEQFF. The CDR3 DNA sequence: TGCGCCAGCAGCCAAGCCGAGCGGGCAAACTACAATGAGCAGTTCTTC.

The chain's CDR3 is CASSFGTAYTGELFF. CDR3 coding DNA: TGTGCCAGCAGCTTTGGGACTGCATACACCGGGGAGCTGTTTTTT. The V gene is TRBV7-3, the J gene TRBJ2-2; D is possibly TRBD2 (6 bases). Trimming left V 3 bases short and J 3 bases short, with 11 bases between. The germline V gene has CDR1 SGHTA and CDR2 FQGTGA. The CDR3 sequence is 15 residues long. Using reference TRBV7-3 and TRBJ2-2 for the parts outside the CDR3, the full variable domain is GAGVSQTPSNKVTEKGKYVELRCDPISGHTALYWYRQSLGQGPEFLIYFQGTGAADDSGLPNDRFFAVRPEGSVSTLKIQRTERGDSAVYLCASSFGTAYTGELFFGEGSRLTVL.